These 17 T cell receptor beta chains were all obtained from the same sample, sequenced in a study of blood T cell repertoires in COVID-19. Clones were read by immunoSEQ multiplex PCR, and TCRdb kept only the in-frame ones, dropping some. The data show 220,000 or so clones, over 75% seen once. The sample comprised PBMCs or T cells enriched from blood (not recorded which). These receptors were obtained from an older woman who had recovered from COVID-19.

The chain recombines TRBV19 with TRBJ2-2, with a weak D call TRBD2 (6 bases). The CDR3 has 19 residues. Trimming pared 6 bases from V and 6 bases from J, leaving 29 bases between. Germline V CDR1 and CDR2: LNHDA, SQIVND (reference sequence). The CDR3 region is CASSKRQTGLLTGAGELFF. CDR3 DNA: TGTGCCAGTAGCAAGAGGCAAACGGGACTTTTAACGGGAGCCGGGGAGCTGTTTTTT.

The V gene is TRBV7-2, the J gene TRBJ1-2; maybe TRBD1 (5 bases). Looked up from germline, CDR1 is SGHTA and CDR2 is FQGNSA. This CDR3 is 13 amino acids long. V gave up 0 bases and J gave up 8 bases, with 10 bases separating them. The CDR3, as DNA: TGTGCCAGCAGCTTAGCGGGGGGAAACGGCTACACCTTC. Translation gives CASSLAGGNGYTF.

The chain has TRBV6-2 or TRBV6-3 and TRBJ1-5; 7 nucleotides agree with TRBD1. Germline loops: CDR1 MNHEY, CDR2 SVGEGT. This CDR3 spans 17 amino acids. V lost 1 base, J lost 1 base, and 7 bases stayed unmatched. The CDR3 protein is CASSYFITGDSNQPQHF. The CDR3, as DNA: TGTGCCAGCAGTTACTTTATCACAGGGGACAGCAATCAGCCCCAGCATTTT.

V gene TRBV6-5 combines with J gene TRBJ1-1, with a possible D match to TRBD1 (6 bases). V shed 2 bases and J shed 0 bases, with 7 bases lying between them. The germline V gene has CDR1 MNHEY and CDR2 SVGAGI. This CDR3 comprises 14 residues. The CDR3 sequence: CASSYRTVNTEAFF. The CDR3 region has the DNA TGTGCCAGCAGTTACAGGACAGTGAACACTGAAGCTTTCTTT.

The gene calls are TRBV4-2 and TRBJ1-6, with D uncertain. This CDR3 has 15 amino acids. V was cut by 3 bases and J by 8 bases, with 14 bases left in between. CDR1 is LGHNA, CDR2 YNFKEQ, per germline. The chain's CDR3 is CASSQARGGDSPLHF. The CDR3 DNA is TGTGCCAGCAGCCAGGCTCGGGGTGGCGATTCACCCCTCCACTTT.

CDR3 sequence reads: CASSWGPSSNTIYF. Here the CDR3 DNA reads TGTGCCAGCAGTTGGGGCCCCTCGTCTAACACCATATATTTT. The V and J genes are TRBV6-5 and TRBJ1-3; a possible D gene is TRBD1 (5 bases). V gave up 4 bases and J gave up 7 bases, with 14 bases separating them. The CDR3 covers 14 residues. CDR1 is MNHEY and CDR2 is SVGAGI in the germline V gene.

This chain uses TRBV3-1 (or the pseudogene TRBV3-2) with TRBJ2-4; TRBD1 matches at 11 bases. Germline assignment: CDR1 LGHDT and CDR2 YNNKEL (reference sequence). CDR3 length: 16 residues. Trimming at V came to 0 bases and at J to 16 bases, leaving 14 bases not matched to a gene. In DNA, the CDR3 is TGTGCCAGCAGCCAAGAGGGACAGGGGGGCGGGCCCTCCCATTACTTC. Its translation is CASSQEGQGGGPSHYF.

The genes are TRBV15 and TRBJ2-1; a weak D match, TRBD2 (5 bases). V shed 3 bases and J shed 0 bases, with 9 bases lying between them. This CDR3 region has 15 residues. CDR1 is LNHNV, CDR2 YYDKDF, per germline (reference sequence). CDR3 sequence: CATSSGVSSYNEQFF. In DNA form, the CDR3 reads TGTGCCACCAGCAGCGGGGTTAGCTCCTACAATGAGCAGTTCTTC.

The sample holds a few counts of this clone. The chain combines TRBV18 with TRBJ1-5; D gene unclear. There are 13 residues in the CDR3. Germline CDR1 is KGHSH and CDR2 is LQKENI. Trimming cost V 6 bases and J 2 bases, with 8 bases left between them. In DNA, the CDR3 is TGTGCCAGCTCTGAGGCAGGCAATCAGCCCCAGCATTTT. It translates to CASSEAGNQPQHF.

This sequence joins TRBV27 and TRBJ2-1, with 12 positions matching TRBD2. From germline, CDR1 is MNHEY and CDR2 SMNVEV (reference sequence). The CDR3 spans 19 residues. V gave up 3 bases and J gave up 0 bases; unmatched junction bases: 9. As DNA, the CDR3 is TGTGCCAGCAGTTTTGGGCTAGCGGGAGGGCTTAGCTCCTACAATGAGCAGTTCTTC. Amino acids: CASSFGLAGGLSSYNEQFF.

This clone was counted only a few times. The chain couples TRBV7-9 to TRBJ2-7; 8 bases map to TRBD2. Trimming cost V 5 bases and J 4 bases; bases outside gene matches: 7. Looked up from germline, CDR1 is SEHNR and CDR2 is FQNEAQ (reference sequence). This CDR3 is built from 14 residues. CDR3 bases: TGTGCCAGCAGCACCTTGGCGGGGGGTTACGAGCAGTACTTC. This encodes CASSTLAGGYEQYF.

This clone was detected only once. V usage is TRBV5-1 and J usage is TRBJ2-5; 10 nucleotides agree with TRBD1. J gave up 5 bases and V 4 bases, and 8 bases lay outside the gene matches. Germline V gene lookup returns CDR1 SGHRS and CDR2 YFSETQ. This CDR3 spans 15 amino acids. CDR3 DNA sequence: TGCGCCAGCAGCCCGAGGACAGGGGGTCTGGAGACCCAGTACTTC. As protein: CASSPRTGGLETQYF.

The chain combines TRBV5-1 with TRBJ2-1; 11 bases fit TRBD2. The CDR3 is 15 amino acids. V lost 0 bases and J lost 7; bases outside the gene matches: 3. Germline CDR1 and CDR2: SGHRS and YFSETQ. The CDR3 spells CASSLGGTSGNEQFF. CDR3 nucleotide sequence: TGCGCCAGCAGCTTGGGTGGGACTAGCGGTAATGAGCAGTTCTTC.

This chain uses TRBV6-5 with TRBJ1-2; TRBD1 aligns across 7 bases. CDR1 is MNHEY and CDR2 is SVGAGI in the germline V gene. J lost 0 bases, V lost 2 bases, and 3 bases had no gene match. The CDR3 sequence is 15 residues long. The CDR3 region has the DNA TGTGCCAGCAGTTACGAGGGGGCGCCTAACTATGGCTACACCTTC. As protein: CASSYEGAPNYGYTF.

The V call is TRBV7-6, the J call TRBJ2-3; possibly TRBD2 for D (6 bases). This CDR3 contains 16 residues. Germline CDR1 is SGHVS and CDR2 is FNYEAQ. V was cut by 0 bases and J by 0 bases, with 10 bases left in between. CDR3 residues: CASSLAVGGSTDTQYF. Written as DNA, the CDR3 is TGTGCCAGCAGCTTAGCCGTGGGAGGAAGCACAGATACGCAGTATTTT.

The rearrangement joins TRBV14 to TRBJ1-2; D ambiguous. CDR1 is SGHDN and CDR2 is FVKESK in the germline V gene. The CDR3 spans 16 residues. Trimming cost V 0 bases and J 4 bases, with 15 bases left between them. Here the CDR3 DNA reads TGTGCCAGCAGCCAAGATCTACTAGGGTCGGTCTATGGCTACACCTTC. This sequence encodes CASSQDLLGSVYGYTF.

V is TRBV18 and J is TRBJ1-1; TRBD1 is a possible D gene (5 bases). V was cut by 2 bases and J by 3 bases, with 13 bases left in between. The CDR3 has 15 residues. In germline, CDR1 is KGHSH, CDR2 LQKENI. Written as DNA, the CDR3 is TGTGCCAGCTCACCAACCCGGACCAGGGACACTGAAGCTTTCTTT. Translated, it gives CASSPTRTRDTEAFF.